In its sample, the clone carrying this T cell receptor beta chain was seen many times. Its target is unknown. This sample is drawn from a study of glioma-infiltrating T cells. Notes on the study in general: Above-expected tissue-blood divergence occurred in all gliomas, most in low-grade ones. Only very few CDR3 sequences appeared in both tissue and blood.

Germline loops: CDR1 DFQATT, CDR2 SNEGSKA (reference sequence). Losses at the gene ends were 2 bases for V and 1 base for J; bases not matched to a gene: 4. This CDR3 region has 14 residues. The iRepertoire nested amplicon-rescue multiplex PCR amplified TCR alpha and beta CDR3s from RNA. TCRdb analysed the multiplex PCR reads with MiXCR anew, one entry per CDR3 protein. Counted here are approximately 130,000 distinct CDR3 sequences, 20% to 25% occurring once; the ten biggest clones make up around a quarter. The sequence came from a human donor with low-grade glioma or glioblastoma, undergoing nonglioma brain surgery, or in good health (not recorded which). Specimen: glioma tissue, nonneoplastic brain tissue, or PBMCs (not recorded which). The J gene is TRBJ1-1, the V gene TRBV20-1; 7 nucleotides line up with TRBD1. In DNA, the CDR3 is TGCAGTGCTAGAACAGGGGTGGCGAACACTGAAGCTTTCTTT. It is translated as CSARTGVANTEAFF.